These 30 T cell receptor beta chains share one sample of origin, sequenced in a study of glioma-infiltrating T cells after dendritic cell vaccination. Time point in this sample: after dendritic cell vaccination, including at tumor progression/relapse. TCRdb's table, derived via immunoSEQ multiplex PCR, lists solely in-frame clones and lacks some. The table shows 90,000 to 95,000 clones, with roughly four fifths occurring only once. The starting material was blood, obtained after dendritic cell vaccination. Source of these receptors: a human donor with glioblastoma.

The chain has TRBV6-1 and TRBJ2-1, with 10 positions matching TRBD2. The V and J ends lost 3 bases and 4 bases, in that order; junction bases with no gene match: 18. The germline V gene has CDR1 MNHNS and CDR2 SASEGT. The CDR3 has 20 amino acids. Here the CDR3 reads CASSDRAGGSYETRYNEQFF. For the CDR3, the DNA is TGTGCCAGCAGTGACCGAGCGGGGGGGTCCTACGAAACGCGATACAATGAGCAGTTCTTC.

The chain has TRBV19 and TRBJ2-3; 10 positions agree with TRBD2. The CDR3 is 14 amino acids. The germline CDR1 and CDR2 sequences are LNHDA and SQIVND (reference sequence). Trimming cost V 4 bases and J 8 bases; bases outside gene matches: 6. The CDR3 region has the DNA TGTGCCAGTAGTAGCCTAGCGGGAGATGGTACGCAGTATTTT. Residues: CASSSLAGDGTQYF.

The V call is TRBV7-9, the J call TRBJ1-4; D not certain. The CDR3 consists of 14 residues. The germline CDR1 and CDR2 sequences are SEHNR and FQNEAQ (reference sequence). The ends were cut back, 2 bases at V and 7 bases at J, with 11 bases in the middle. The CDR3 DNA follows: TGTGCCAGCAGCTTACTACTACTAGGTGAAAAACTGTTTTTT. Its translation: CASSLLLLGEKLFF.

V gene TRBV25-1 combines with J gene TRBJ2-1, with 7 bases aligning to TRBD1. The length of the CDR3 is 15 residues. Germline lookup yields CDR1 MGHDK and CDR2 SYGVNS. V dropped 0 bases and J dropped 6; count of bases not matched to a gene: 5. The CDR3 region is CASSEYEGASNEQFF. In nucleotides, the CDR3 is TGTGCCAGCAGTGAATACGAGGGGGCGAGCAATGAGCAGTTCTTC.

This chain uses TRBV18 with TRBJ1-2; 10 bases map to TRBD1. Germline trimming cut 0 bases from V and 4 bases from J; bases unmatched to any gene: 8. Germline values: CDR1 KGHSH, CDR2 LQKENI. This CDR3 contains 17 residues. The CDR3 loop reads CASSPPGQGVLLYGYTF. The CDR3, as DNA: TGTGCCAGCTCACCACCTGGACAGGGGGTACTCCTCTATGGCTACACCTTC.

This clone came up a few times. The V and J genes are TRBV18 and TRBJ1-5, with 7 bases matching TRBD1. CDR1 is KGHSH, CDR2 LQKENI, per germline. V shed 5 bases, J shed 4 bases, and the junction held 8 bases outside the gene matches. The CDR3 covers 15 residues. The chain's CDR3 is CASSATGTVNQPQHF. In DNA, the CDR3 is TGTGCCAGCTCAGCTACCGGGACAGTGAATCAGCCCCAGCATTTT.

This clone was observed once. This rearrangement joins TRBV5-1 to TRBJ2-5, with a weak D call TRBD1 (5 bases). Deletions cut 0 bases from V and 2 bases from J, with 14 bases between. The CDR3 spans 16 residues. Germline V CDR1 and CDR2: SGHRS, YFSETQ. The CDR3 loop reads CASSLVAGWDQETQYF. CDR3 nucleotides: TGCGCCAGCAGCTTGGTGGCAGGGTGGGATCAAGAGACCCAGTACTTC.

The gene calls are TRBV5-1 and TRBJ2-5, with 9 nucleotides matching TRBD2. In germline, CDR1 is SGHRS, CDR2 YFSETQ. This CDR3 comprises 14 residues. The V gene end was trimmed by 2 bases and the J gene end by 4 bases; junction bases not matched to a gene: 3. DNA of the CDR3: TGCGCCAGCAGCTTCAGCGGGGGGTTAGAGACCCAGTACTTC. Translating it yields CASSFSGGLETQYF.

The V and J genes are TRBV28 and TRBJ2-1, with a weak D call TRBD1 (5 bases). The CDR3 covers 15 residues. Germline V gives CDR1 MDHEN, CDR2 SYDVKM. V lost 5 bases and J 0 bases, leaving 11 bases between the germline ends. Here the CDR3 reads CASSVDTNSYNEQFF. CDR3 in DNA: TGTGCCAGCAGTGTGGACACAAACTCCTACAATGAGCAGTTCTTC.

This clone has just one count. The rearrangement joins TRBV5-5 to TRBJ2-7; 7 bases map to TRBD1. CDR3 length: 16 residues. Germline CDR1 SGHKS, CDR2 YYEKEE (reference sequence). The ends lost 0 bases at V and 2 bases at J; junction bases unmatched: 8. CDR3 nucleotides: TGTGCCAGCAGCTTGGCCATAGGACAGGTCACCTACGAGCAGTACTTC. The encoded protein is CASSLAIGQVTYEQYF.

The CDR3 DNA reads TGTGCCACCAGCAACCGCGGTAGCGGGAGGGAGACCCAGTACTTC. The encoded protein is CATSNRGSGRETQYF. V usage is TRBV15 and J usage is TRBJ2-5; TRBD2 aligns across 10 bases. Trimming at V came to 4 bases and at J to 5 bases, leaving 7 bases not matched to a gene. This CDR3 is 15 amino acids long. CDR1 and CDR2 from the germline V gene are LNHNV and YYDKDF (reference sequence).

The genes are TRBV6-5 and TRBJ2-7; the match to TRBD1 covers 9 bases. The CDR3 spans 13 residues. Germline assignment: CDR1 MNHEY and CDR2 SVGAGI. J was trimmed by 6 bases and V by 6 bases; bases with no gene match: 6. In nucleotides, the CDR3 is TGTGCCAGCAGCCCGGGACAGGGTCCCGAGCAGTACGTC. Its protein product is CASSPGQGPEQYV.

The chain joins TRBV6-5 to TRBJ1-2; TRBD1 matches 10 bases. Trimming removed 0 bases from V and 5 bases from J; junction bases left unmatched: 3. CDR3 length: 15 amino acids. Germline CDR1 is MNHEY and CDR2 is SVGAGI. The CDR3: CASSYSAGQGYGYTF. CDR3 in DNA: TGTGCCAGCAGTTACTCAGCGGGACAGGGGTATGGCTACACCTTC.

Only a few counts were recorded for this clone. The chain uses TRBV9 and TRBJ2-1; 7 bases fit TRBD2. This CDR3 comprises 14 residues. The germline CDR1 and CDR2 sequences are SGDLS and YYNGEE. The ends lost 0 bases at V and 7 bases at J; junction bases unmatched: 4. The DNA for the CDR3 is TGTGCCAGCAGCGTAGAGTGGCGGGGGAATGAGCAGTTCTTC. Translating it yields CASSVEWRGNEQFF.

The chain recombines TRBV2 with TRBJ2-4; possibly TRBD2 for D (5 bases). With 2 bases removed from V and 13 bases from J, the gap between germline ends came to 12 bases. Germline V gene sequence: CDR1 SNHLY, CDR2 FYNNEI. The CDR3 has 12 residues. The CDR3 DNA reads as TGTGCCAGCAGTGAATTTACGGCGGGCCAGTACTTC. It translates to CASSEFTAGQYF.

With respect to this clone: A read error may account for a junction end that differs from germline. This sample includes further DNA sequences coding for the same CDR3. J is TRBJ2-2 and V is TRBV28; the match to TRBD2 covers 9 bases. Germline V gene data show CDR1 as MDHEN and CDR2 as SYDVKM. The CDR3 has 15 amino acids. Written as DNA, the CDR3 is TGTGCTAGCAGGCGCGGGGGGGCGAACACCGGGGAGCTGTTTTTT. Protein product: CASRRGGANTGELFF.

This clone was counted only a few times. The rearrangement joins TRBV18 to TRBJ2-7; 7 positions match TRBD1. Per germline, CDR1 KGHSH and CDR2 LQKENI. V lost 2 bases, J lost 7 bases, and 8 bases stayed unmatched. The CDR3 runs to 14 residues. CDR3 sequence reads: CASSPKEGAGEQYF. CDR3 sequence (DNA): TGTGCCAGCTCACCAAAAGAGGGGGCGGGTGAGCAGTACTTC.

This clone came up once. V and J are TRBV18 and TRBJ1-2; TRBD1 matches 10 bases. V dropped 3 bases and J dropped 4; count of bases not matched to a gene: 8. Looked up from germline, CDR1 is KGHSH and CDR2 is LQKENI. The CDR3 contains 16 residues. CDR3 nucleotides: TGTGCCAGCTCACCCGGGACAGGGGTTTTCTTCTATGGCTACACCTTC. Residues: CASSPGTGVFFYGYTF. The whole variable domain, remainder taken from reference TRBV18 and TRBJ1-2, is NAGVMQNPRHLVRRRGQEARLRCSPMKGHSHVYWYRQLPEEGLKFMVYLQKENIIDESGMPKERFSAEFPKEGPSILRIQQVVRGDSAAYFCASSPGTGVFFYGYTFGSGTRLTVV.

This clone was seen a handful of times. This sequence joins TRBV5-1 and TRBJ1-3; no reliable D call. This CDR3 region has 15 residues. V shed 4 bases and J shed 0 bases, with 11 bases lying between them. Germline values: CDR1 SGHRS, CDR2 YFSETQ. As DNA, the CDR3 is TGCGCCAGCAGCCCCGAGGGCCACTCTGGAAACACCATATATTTT. It codes for CASSPEGHSGNTIYF.

The V call is TRBV6-1, the J call TRBJ2-5; possibly TRBD2 for D (6 bases). The CDR3 runs 13 residues. The germline CDR1 and CDR2 sequences are MNHNS and SASEGT. V lost 4 bases, J lost 7 bases, and 13 bases lay in between. CDR3 DNA: TGTGCCAGCAGTGCCCCGGGAGAGGGGACCCAGTACTTC. It yields the protein CASSAPGEGTQYF.

To note about this clone: The sample carries other DNA sequences with the same CDR3. This chain connects TRBV4-2 to TRBJ2-7; D gene uncertain. Trimming removed 0 bases at V and 3 bases at J, with 12 bases between. Germline V lookup: CDR1 LGHNA, CDR2 YNFKEQ. The CDR3 is made up of 15 amino acids. Here the CDR3 reads CASSQERHVVYEQYV. The CDR3 nucleotides read TGTGCCAGCAGCCAAGAAAGACACGTTGTCTACGAGCAGTACGTC.

The J gene is TRBJ2-3, the V gene TRBV7-9; 11 positions agree with TRBD2. The junction had 11 bases not matched to a gene; V was cut back by 2 bases and J by 4 bases. The CDR3 extends over 18 amino acids. Germline V CDR1 and CDR2: SEHNR, FQNEAQ (reference sequence). The CDR3 sequence is CASSLPPRLAGGSDTQYF. CDR3 bases: TGTGCCAGCAGCTTACCCCCGAGGCTAGCGGGGGGATCAGATACGCAGTATTTT.

In regard to this clone: The same CDR3 is also encoded by other DNA sequences in this sample. The chain links TRBV19 to TRBJ2-1; D is unclear. Germline V gene sequence: CDR1 LNHDA, CDR2 SQIVND (reference sequence). CDR3 length: 13 residues. Trimming stripped 6 bases from V and 2 bases from J, with 8 bases between. Here the CDR3 DNA reads TGTGCCAGTAGAGGAGATACCTACAATGAGCAGTTCTTC. Residues: CASRGDTYNEQFF. The complete variable domain, with remaining parts taken from reference TRBV19 and TRBJ2-1, reads DGGITQSPKYLFRKEGQNVTLSCEQNLNHDAMYWYRQDPGQGLRLIYYSQIVNDFQKGDIAEGYSVSREKKESFPLTVTSAQKNPTAFYLCASRGDTYNEQFFGPGTRLTVL.

J is TRBJ2-7 and V is TRBV27, with TRBD1 matching 8 bases. V was pared by 4 bases and J by 2 bases, with 13 bases of the junction left unmatched. There are 17 residues in the CDR3. Germline V lookup: CDR1 MNHEY, CDR2 SMNVEV (reference sequence). The CDR3 spells CASSYHRGTGRPYEQYF. DNA for the CDR3: TGTGCCAGCAGTTACCACCGGGGGACAGGACGCCCCTACGAGCAGTACTTC.

The chain is built from TRBV13 and TRBJ2-1; perhaps TRBD2 as D (5 bases). The germline V gene has CDR1 PRHDT and CDR2 FYEKMQ (reference sequence). This CDR3 has 14 amino acids. V shed 3 bases and J shed 6 bases, with 12 bases lying between them. CDR3 residues: CASSFPGKSNEQFF. For the CDR3, the DNA is TGTGCCAGCAGCTTCCCCGGGAAGAGCAATGAGCAGTTCTTC. The variable domain in full, with the rest retrieved from reference TRBV13 and TRBJ2-1, is AAGVIQSPRHLIKEKRETATLKCYPIPRHDTVYWYQQGPGQDPQFLISFYEKMQSDKGSIPDRFSAQQFSDYHSELNMSSLELGDSALYFCASSFPGKSNEQFFGPGTRLTVL.

The rearrangement links TRBV5-6 to TRBJ2-3; D gene unclear. The CDR3 length is 13 residues. Germline CDR1 SGHDT, CDR2 YYEEEE. Trimming pared 2 bases from V and 4 bases from J, leaving 8 bases between. CDR3: CASSFGSADTQYF. The CDR3 DNA reads TGTGCCAGCAGCTTCGGGTCGGCAGATACGCAGTATTTT.

The J gene is TRBJ1-4, the V gene TRBV30; tentative D call: TRBD1 (6 bases). In germline, CDR1 is GTSNPN, CDR2 SVGIG (reference sequence). V lost 4 bases to trimming and J lost 6 bases, with 21 bases between them. CDR3 length: 16 residues. CDR3 loop: CAWTPGTFHGYEKLFF. DNA of the CDR3: TGTGCCTGGACCCCCGGGACATTCCATGGATATGAAAAACTGTTTTTT.

J is TRBJ1-1 and V is TRBV7-6; the D gene is possibly TRBD1 (6 bases). V was shortened by 1 base and J by 7 bases, with 10 bases between the two germline ends. The CDR3 is 13 residues long. Germline V gene sequence: CDR1 SGHVS, CDR2 FNYEAQ. CDR3 amino acids: CASSLGQASEAFF. The CDR3 bases are TGTGCCAGCAGCTTAGGACAGGCCAGTGAAGCTTTCTTT.

The CDR3 loop reads CASNFGTGNYGYTF. Written as DNA, the CDR3 is TGCGCCAGCAACTTCGGGACAGGGAACTATGGCTACACCTTC. The genes are TRBV5-1 and TRBJ1-2; 9 nucleotides agree with TRBD1. CDR1 is SGHRS, CDR2 YFSETQ, per germline. V shed 6 bases, J shed 2 bases, and the junction held 5 bases outside the gene matches. The CDR3 totals 14 residues.

The chain carries TRBV6-5 and TRBJ1-3; TRBD1 might be the D (5 bases). The germline V gene has CDR1 MNHEY and CDR2 SVGAGI. V gave up 6 bases and J gave up 2 bases, with 8 bases separating them. CDR3 length: 13 residues. CDR3 protein: CASRQGAGNTIYF. Here the CDR3 DNA reads TGTGCCAGCAGGCAGGGCGCTGGAAACACCATATATTTT.